Following are 26 T cell receptor beta chains from one sample sequenced in a study of blood T cells in healthy people across ages. Primers used in a second PCR of roughly 6 to 11 cycles were a sample-barcoded 5' primer and a J-beta primer mix. TCRdb fed the 5' RACE reads into MiXCR, producing one record per CDR3 protein. The table includes about 750,000 distinct CDR3 sequences, about 55% detected once. Material: blood. The receptor set was obtained from a man older than 75 in good health.

This chain connects TRBV27 to TRBJ2-4; a weak D match, TRBD1 (5 bases). TRBJ2-7 matches the DNA end more closely, so the J call is doubtful. The germline gives CDR1 MNHEY, CDR2 SMNVEV (reference sequence). The CDR3 length is 14 residues. CDR3 loop: CASSFFSGNYEQYF. The DNA for the CDR3 is TGTGCCAGCAGTTTTTTCTCAGGGAATTACGAGCAGTACTTC.

The genes are TRBV7-8 and TRBJ2-7, with 9 bases identical to TRBD2. CDR3 length: 15 residues. With V trimmed by 5 bases and J by 7 bases, 12 bases remained unmatched. Germline V gene lookup returns CDR1 SGHVS and CDR2 FQNEAQ. The CDR3: CASSRGAGGPYEQYF. The CDR3 region has the DNA TGTGCCAGCAGCAGAGGGGCGGGAGGGCCGTATGAGCAGTACTTC.

This clonotype was observed a handful of times. The J gene is TRBJ1-5, the V gene TRBV4-1; 8 positions agree with TRBD1. The CDR3 contains 15 residues. CDR1 is MGHRA, CDR2 YSYEKL, per germline. V lost 3 bases to trimming and J lost 2 bases; unmatched junction nucleotides: 3. DNA of the CDR3: TGCGCCAGCAGCCACGGACAGGGTGGCAATCAGCCCCAGCATTTT. Translated, it gives CASSHGQGGNQPQHF.

The rearrangement links TRBV27 to TRBJ2-1; 7 positions agree with TRBD1. Trimming cost V 2 bases and J 4 bases; bases outside gene matches: 5. Germline CDR1 and CDR2: MNHEY and SMNVEV (reference sequence). The CDR3 loop spans 15 amino acids. CDR3 sequence (DNA): TGTGCCAGCAGTTTAGAGGGGGCGGAGTACAATGAGCAGTTCTTC. It codes for CASSLEGAEYNEQFF.

This clonotype appeared once. One end of the junction is discordant with germline, which a read error may explain. The chain links TRBV5-1 to TRBJ2-3; D is tentatively TRBD1 or TRBD2 (5 bases each). In germline, CDR1 is SGHRS, CDR2 YFSETQ. CDR3 length equals 13 residues. Here the CDR3 DNA reads TGCACCAGGCTCAGGGAGCCCACAGATACGCAGTATTTT. Protein product: CTRLREPTDTQYF. Combining the CDR3 with reference TRBV5-1 and TRBJ2-3 gives the whole variable domain KAGVTQTPRYLIKTRGQQVTLSCSPISGHRSVSWYQQTPGQGLQFLFEYFSETQRNKGNFPGRFSGRQFSNSRSEMNVSTLELGDSALYLCTRLREPTDTQYFGPGTRLTVL.

In its sample, this clonotype was seen a few times. The gene calls are TRBV2 and TRBJ1-2, with D possibly TRBD1 on 6 matching bases. The CDR3 sequence is 14 residues long. Germline CDR1 is SNHLY and CDR2 is FYNNEI. V dropped 1 base and J dropped 4 bases, with 10 bases sitting between them. The CDR3 sequence is CASSEGTAAYGYTF. For the CDR3, the DNA is TGTGCCAGCAGTGAAGGGACAGCAGCCTATGGCTACACCTTC.

V gene TRBV9 combines with J gene TRBJ2-1, with 13 bases matching TRBD2. Germline CDR1 and CDR2: SGDLS and YYNGEE. Trimming took 4 bases from V and 4 from J; bases not matched to a gene: 5. The CDR3 is made up of 16 amino acids. The CDR3 region has the DNA TGTGCCAGCAGCCCACGGACTAGCGGGAGATACAATGAGCAGTTCTTC. This sequence encodes CASSPRTSGRYNEQFF.

The J gene is TRBJ2-1, the V gene TRBV10-3; TRBD2 matches 12 bases. V was pared by 7 bases and J by 9 bases, with 10 bases of the junction left unmatched. The CDR3 has 15 residues. Germline V lookup: CDR1 ENHRY, CDR2 SYGVKD. The CDR3 coding sequence is TGTGCCATCATGGGCCTAGCGGGAGGGCCCGGTGAGCAGTTCTTC. Translating gives CAIMGLAGGPGEQFF.

The chain joins TRBV7-2 to TRBJ2-1; no reliable D call. There are 11 residues in the CDR3. V lost 5 bases to trimming and J lost 15 bases, with 14 bases between them. Germline assignment: CDR1 SGHTA and CDR2 FQGNSA. CDR3 in amino acids: CASSPNRGLFF. The CDR3 DNA reads as TGTGCCAGCAGCCCCAACAGAGGTCTGTTCTTC.

This chain connects TRBV3-1 to TRBJ2-2; D might be TRBD2 (6 bases). Per the germline V gene, CDR1 is LGHDT and CDR2 is YNNKEL (reference sequence). This CDR3 region has 15 residues. The V end was cut by 1 base, the J end by 6 bases, with 12 bases between. CDR3 protein: CASSQAWGEAGELFF. The CDR3 DNA sequence: TGTGCCAGCAGCCAAGCTTGGGGGGAGGCCGGGGAGCTGTTTTTT.

The table lists this clonotype with a few counts. The rearrangement uses TRBV7-6 and TRBJ2-3; 8 positions agree with TRBD2. The CDR3 covers 16 residues. The germline V gene encodes CDR1 SGHVS and CDR2 FNYEAQ. The junction had 7 bases not matched to a gene; V was cut back by 4 bases and J by 1 base. CDR3 region: CASSSPGGGGTDTQYF. DNA for the CDR3: TGTGCCAGCAGCTCTCCGGGGGGGGGAGGCACAGATACGCAGTATTTT.

This clonotype was counted a few times. This rearrangement joins TRBV6-2 or TRBV6-3 to TRBJ2-3; 10 bases align to TRBD2. J was trimmed by 7 bases and V by 7 bases; bases with no gene match: 11. CDR3 length equals 15 residues. From germline, CDR1 is MNHEY and CDR2 SVGEGT. The CDR3 DNA reads TGTGCCAGCACGAGGACTAGCGGCACCCCAAATACGCAGTATTTT. Protein product: CASTRTSGTPNTQYF.

The genes are TRBV5-1 and TRBJ2-5; no clear D. This CDR3 has 12 residues. Germline assignment: CDR1 SGHRS and CDR2 YFSETQ. V was trimmed by 4 bases and J by 5 bases, leaving 9 bases between them. The CDR3 DNA reads as TGCGCCAGCAGCGTCAAGGAGGAGACCCAGTACTTC. Residues: CASSVKEETQYF. Full variable domain (outside the CDR3, taken from reference TRBV5-1 and TRBJ2-5): KAGVTQTPRYLIKTRGQQVTLSCSPISGHRSVSWYQQTPGQGLQFLFEYFSETQRNKGNFPGRFSGRQFSNSRSEMNVSTLELGDSALYLCASSVKEETQYFGPGTRLLVL.

This sequence joins TRBV3-1 and TRBJ2-4, with 8 bases that match TRBD1. The DNA end is more similar to TRBJ2-7, so the J call may be wrong. Germline CDR1 is LGHDT and CDR2 is YNNKEL (reference sequence). The CDR3 is made up of 13 amino acids. The CDR3 here is CASSQTGVSEQYF. CDR3 DNA sequence: TGTGCCAGCAGCCAGACAGGGGTGTCCGAGCAGTACTTC.

This clonotype was detected once. The genes are TRBV10-3 and TRBJ2-5, with 7 bases that match TRBD2. This CDR3 comprises 14 residues. V lost 4 bases to trimming and J lost 0 bases; unmatched junction nucleotides: 2. Germline loops: CDR1 ENHRY, CDR2 SYGVKD. As DNA, the CDR3 is TGTGCCATCAGTGGAGGGACTAACCAAGAGACCCAGTACTTC. Its protein product is CAISGGTNQETQYF.

The chain recombines TRBV10-3 with TRBJ2-1; 10 nucleotides match TRBD2. This CDR3 region has 16 residues. V lost 6 bases to trimming and J lost 4 bases; unmatched junction nucleotides: 9. Germline V gene data show CDR1 as ENHRY and CDR2 as SYGVKD. The CDR3 sequence is CAISPRTSGAYNEQFF. The CDR3, as DNA: TGTGCCATCAGCCCTAGGACTAGCGGAGCTTACAATGAGCAGTTCTTC.

V gene TRBV29-1 combines with J gene TRBJ2-2; D might be TRBD2 (5 bases). The CDR3 loop spans 14 amino acids. V was shortened by 6 bases and J by 3 bases, with 14 bases between the two germline ends. Germline CDR1 reads SQVTM; CDR2 reads ANQGSEA. The CDR3 DNA is TGCAGCGTAGGAGGACCGCTCGACACCGGGGAGCTGTTTTTT. Amino acid sequence: CSVGGPLDTGELFF.

This clonotype was seen a few times. This rearrangement joins TRBV12-3 or TRBV12-4 to TRBJ2-1; maybe TRBD2 (6 bases). V lost 5 bases and J 2 bases, leaving 13 bases between the germline ends. The CDR3 is made up of 15 amino acids. CDR3 in DNA: TGTGCCAGCAGTCCCCCGGGACTTACCTACAATGAGCAGTTCTTC. It yields the protein CASSPPGLTYNEQFF.

The V and J genes are TRBV4-2 and TRBJ2-3; D is perhaps TRBD2 (5 bases). Germline CDR1 LGHNA, CDR2 YNFKEQ. The CDR3 is made up of 15 amino acids. Deletions cut 2 bases from V and 4 bases from J, with 13 bases between. CDR3 region: CASSQLSPGSDTQYF. CDR3 DNA sequence: TGTGCCAGCAGCCAACTCAGTCCGGGGTCAGATACGCAGTATTTT.

V is TRBV6-5 and J is TRBJ2-7; D perhaps matches TRBD2 (6 bases). The germline V gene encodes CDR1 MNHEY and CDR2 SVGAGI. This CDR3 has 16 residues. Between the trimmed V and J ends, which lost 0 bases and 1 base, there was a span of 13 bases. This chain's CDR3 is CASSYSGGARSYEQYF. The DNA for the CDR3 is TGTGCCAGCAGTTACTCCGGCGGGGCCAGATCCTACGAGCAGTACTTC.

A few counts support this clonotype. The rearrangement uses TRBV5-1 and TRBJ1-1; possible D gene TRBD1, 5 bases. Germline-derived CDR1 and CDR2 are SGHRS and YFSETQ. The CDR3 consists of 16 residues. V dropped 4 bases and J dropped 0 bases, with 16 bases sitting between them. The CDR3 bases are TGCGCCAGCAGCGAGGCCCCAGGGCCGCTGAACACTGAAGCTTTCTTT. Translated, it gives CASSEAPGPLNTEAFF.

V gene TRBV24-1 combines with J gene TRBJ2-1; perhaps TRBD2 as D (5 bases). CDR3 size: 14 residues. Germline assignment: CDR1 KGHDR and CDR2 SFDVKD. V was cut by 5 bases and J by 9 bases, with 16 bases left in between. The CDR3 sequence: CATSAGRAAGEQFF. CDR3 DNA: TGTGCCACCAGTGCTGGAAGGGCCGCGGGTGAGCAGTTCTTC.

In this sample, this clonotype turned up once. V is TRBV12-3 or TRBV12-4 and J is TRBJ1-2, with a tentative D call TRBD1 (5 bases). There are 13 residues in the CDR3. V was cut by 10 bases and J by 0 bases, with 12 bases left in between. CDR3 nucleotide sequence: TGTGCCACCACGACAGTTACTAACTATGGCTACACCTTC. Translating it yields CATTTVTNYGYTF.

This clonotype has more than one count but fewer than ten. The chain joins TRBV12-3 or TRBV12-4 to TRBJ2-5; 14 positions agree with TRBD2. V trimming: 3 bases; J trimming: 11 bases; junction bases outside the gene matches: 11. This CDR3 spans 16 amino acids. The CDR3 sequence: CASSLGTSGSHNEQYF. As DNA, the CDR3 is TGTGCCAGCAGTTTGGGGACTAGCGGGAGCCACAATGAGCAGTACTTC.

CDR3 bases: TGTGCCAGCAGTTACCTGAGTAGGGCCGGGGAGCTGTTTTTT. Its translation is CASSYLSRAGELFF. The V gene is TRBV6-5, the J gene TRBJ2-2; D not resolved. This CDR3 contains 14 residues. The ends were cut back, 2 bases at V and 6 bases at J, with 10 bases in the middle. The germline CDR1 and CDR2 sequences are MNHEY and SVGAGI.

This clonotype has a count of ten or more. The chain couples TRBV20-1 to TRBJ2-1; 7 nucleotides align to TRBD2. The ends lost 6 bases at V and 8 bases at J; junction bases unmatched: 13. Germline V gives CDR1 DFQATT, CDR2 SNEGSKA (reference sequence). This CDR3 is built from 14 residues. CDR3 sequence reads: CSARWAGVIDEQFF. DNA of the CDR3: TGCAGTGCCCGCTGGGCGGGAGTTATAGATGAGCAGTTCTTC.